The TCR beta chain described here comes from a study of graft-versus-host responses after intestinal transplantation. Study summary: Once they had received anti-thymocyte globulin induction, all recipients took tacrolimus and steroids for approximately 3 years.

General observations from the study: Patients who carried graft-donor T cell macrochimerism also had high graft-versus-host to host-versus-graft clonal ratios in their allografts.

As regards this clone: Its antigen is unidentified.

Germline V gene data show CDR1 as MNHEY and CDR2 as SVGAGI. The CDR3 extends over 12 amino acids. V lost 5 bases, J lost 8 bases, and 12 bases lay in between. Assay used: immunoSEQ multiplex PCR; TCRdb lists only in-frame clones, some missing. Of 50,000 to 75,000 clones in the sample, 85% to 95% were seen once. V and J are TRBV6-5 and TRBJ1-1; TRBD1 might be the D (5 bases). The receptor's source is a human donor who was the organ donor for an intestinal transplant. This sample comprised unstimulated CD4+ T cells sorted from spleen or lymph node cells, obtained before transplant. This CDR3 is CASSPRGREAFF. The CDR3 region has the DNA TGTGCCAGCAGTCCTAGGGGCAGAGAAGCTTTCTTT.